The entry below describes one T cell receptor beta chain. The entry originates in a study of PD-1 blockade in mismatch repair-deficient tumors. The overall study: Patients had over ten mismatch repair-deficient cancer types and were previously treated and progressing.

Assay used: immunoSEQ multiplex PCR; TCRdb lists only in-frame clones, some missing. The sample holds approximately 100,000 clones, 82% seen once. V shed 5 bases and J shed 6 bases, with 11 bases lying between them. Germline lookup yields CDR1 LNHDA and CDR2 SQIVND (reference sequence). This CDR3 has 13 amino acids. The sequencing here drew on peripheral blood, taken 36 weeks after starting pembrolizumab. This TCR was sampled from an adult with mismatch repair-deficient cancer. The chain employs TRBV19 and TRBJ1-5, with D perhaps TRBD1 (6 bases). CDR3 in amino acids: CASSGGAGQPQHF. CDR3 DNA sequence: TGTGCCAGTAGTGGGGGGGCGGGTCAGCCCCAGCATTTT.